The subject of this entry is one T cell receptor (beta chain). Its antigen is currently not known. No per-base quality is available; no much larger clone lies one base away. This sample was taken from a study of a mutant IDH1 vaccine in newly diagnosed glioma (dated by TCRdb to 2020 to 2023). At the level of the whole study: Patients received eight vaccinations in weeks 1, 3, 5, 7, 11, 15, 19 and 23, corresponding to visits V03 through V10. In the chemotherapy-containing groups, vaccination started alongside temozolomide cycles, whereas in patients who had radiotherapy alone it started 4-6 weeks after radiotherapy. Of the roughly 34 treated patients, around 60% were male and about 40% were female, and the mean age was 40.4 years. Before enrollment, patients had received standard therapy of radiotherapy alone, temozolomide alone, or radiochemotherapy with temozolomide; most received the combination. Peripheral blood samples were drawn at six visits, namely V03 (baseline), V05, V07, V10, V12 and V13. Longitudinal TCRB deep sequencing was done for 25 treated patients, wherever samples were available for exploratory analyses.

Library creation used the immunoSEQ multiplex PCR assay. Rearranged TCR beta chain sequences were amplified using the hsTCRB Kit according to the manufacturer's protocol. Sequencing of TCRB libraries was carried out on an Illumina MiSeq. The original pipeline was this. The proprietary platform of the kit vendor was used for demultiplexing, trimming and gene mapping. TCRdb re-hosts the immuneACCESS table, in-frame sequences only. Its copies lack some clones; in the studies checked, an unresolved V gene accounts for under half of them, and the cause for the rest is not known. The V and J calls and clone size are taken from that table; D and trimming were inferred from the DNA. This sample has some 64,000 clones in its table, and about 81% of those were observed once. The ten largest clones represent about 9.4% of the sample. Read against the paper, the sample's time point label means: week 11, during vaccination. Every vaccine dose consisted of 300 ug of a 20-mer mutant IDH1 peptide in Montanide, administered subcutaneously together with topical imiquimod. All donors had newly diagnosed IDH1-mutant astrocytomas of WHO grade 3 or 4 that showed loss of nuclear ATRX. The samples were drawn from NOA16, a multicentre, single-arm, open-label phase I trial in Germany that tested a mutant IDH1 peptide vaccine in humans for the first time. The DNeasy Blood and Tissue Kit was used to extract genomic DNA from EDTA blood for TCRB sequencing.

Overall study results and their limits: Vaccine-induced immune responses across multiple MHC alleles were detected in 93.3% of patients. According to the authors, sample limitations meant that analyses of patient blood samples could not be reproduced. Pseudoprogression appeared unrelated to alterations in the top peripheral T cell clonotypes detected by TCRB sequencing. PBMC samples for TCRB deep sequencing were selected based on availability.

Based on the germline V gene, the CDR1 and CDR2 sequences are SGDLS and YYNGEE. A distance of 14 bases separates the germline ends of V and J, which lose 2 bases and 6 bases respectively. From its cysteine to its phenylalanine, the CDR3 spans 14 amino acids. The entry retains the CDR3 DNA only, 42 bases that are in frame from base 1. This TCR derives from a woman aged 45-65 years with glioma. The chain employs TRBV9 and TRBJ1-1, with an unclear D gene assignment. Material: PBMCs, obtained from a glioma patient whose treatment included an IDH1 peptide vaccine. The nucleotides read TGTGCCAGCAGCGTCGGAGAGGGTAACGCTGAAGCTTTCTTT. Its protein reads: CASSVGEGNAEAFF.